The 24 T cell receptor beta chains below all came from one sample that was sequenced in a study of cytomegalovirus exposure and HLA in healthy donors. PCR was performed using 60 Vbeta and 13 Jbeta primers. Assay used: immunoSEQ multiplex PCR; TCRdb lists only in-frame clones, some missing. The sample holds under 200,000 clones, roughly 82% seen once. The sample comprised PBMCs. Receptors were obtained from a girl between 5 and 17 years old in good health and CMV-seropositive.

Worth noting for this clone: At one boundary the junction diverges from the germline segment, which might be a read error. This chain uses TRBV5-1 with TRBJ1-2, with 10 bases aligning to TRBD1. The CDR3 extends over 13 amino acids. CDR1 is SGHRS and CDR2 is YFSETQ in the germline V gene. CDR3 nucleotide sequence: TGCGCCAGCAGAGGCGGGACAGGGGACACTCAAGGCTTC. Residues: CASRGGTGDTQGF.

The chain joins TRBV15 to TRBJ1-2; D perhaps matches TRBD1 (6 bases). V was shortened by 3 bases and J by 7 bases, with 12 bases between the two germline ends. The CDR3 length is 13 residues. Germline V gene sequence: CDR1 LNHNV, CDR2 YYDKDF (reference sequence). Written as DNA, the CDR3 is TGTGCCACCAGCAGTCGGACAGTGAGTGGCTACACCTTC. As protein: CATSSRTVSGYTF.

The chain has TRBV11-1 and TRBJ2-1; D ambiguous. The CDR3 contains 12 residues. Trimming pared 1 base from V and 8 bases from J, leaving 6 bases between. Germline values: CDR1 SGHAT, CDR2 FQDESV (reference sequence). The CDR3 reads CASSLVVYEQFF. The CDR3 nucleotides read TGTGCCAGCAGCTTAGTCGTCTATGAGCAGTTCTTC.

The chain has TRBV20-1 and TRBJ1-2, with D possibly being TRBD1 (5 bases). Deletions cut 3 bases from V and 8 bases from J, with 10 bases between. Germline lookup yields CDR1 DFQATT and CDR2 SNEGSKA (reference sequence). The CDR3 extends over 11 amino acids. This CDR3 is CSASDGGGYTF. DNA of the CDR3: TGCAGTGCTAGCGACGGGGGAGGCTACACCTTC.

The chain employs TRBV5-1 and TRBJ1-1, with no clear D. This CDR3 has 11 amino acids. Looked up from germline, CDR1 is SGHRS and CDR2 is YFSETQ. Trimming removed 2 bases at V and 4 bases at J, with 3 bases between. As DNA, the CDR3 is TGCGCCAGCAGCTTCGGCACTGAAGCTTTCTTT. Its translation: CASSFGTEAFF.

This chain connects TRBV15 to TRBJ1-5; 9 bases line up with TRBD1. The CDR3 is 17 residues long. Germline values: CDR1 LNHNV, CDR2 YYDKDF (reference sequence). Germline trimming cut 3 bases from V and 5 bases from J; bases unmatched to any gene: 11. The CDR3 nucleotides read TGTGCCACCAGCAGGGGCTTGCCGGGACAGGGAGATCAGCCCCAGCATTTT. This translates into CATSRGLPGQGDQPQHF. The whole variable domain, filled in from reference TRBV15 and TRBJ1-5, reads DAMVIQNPRYQVTQFGKPVTLSCSQTLNHNVMYWYQQKSSQAPKLLFHYYDKDFNNEADTPDNFQSRRPNTSFCFLDIRSPGLGDTAMYLCATSRGLPGQGDQPQHFGDGTRLSIL.

The V gene is TRBV4-3, the J gene TRBJ1-1, with 7 bases identical to TRBD1. Trimming removed 1 base from V and 6 bases from J; junction bases left unmatched: 8. Germline V gene data show CDR1 as LGHNA and CDR2 as YSLEER. The CDR3 is 15 amino acids. The CDR3 loop reads CASSQVIDRVAEAFF. The CDR3 DNA reads as TGCGCCAGCAGCCAAGTCATAGACAGGGTAGCTGAAGCTTTCTTT.

This chain links TRBV25-1 with TRBJ1-2; D remains unclear. V was trimmed by 2 bases and J by 3 bases, leaving 13 bases between them. Germline CDR1 and CDR2: MGHDK and SYGVNS. This CDR3 has 15 residues. The CDR3 spells CASSETEREDYGYTF. CDR3 DNA sequence: TGTGCCAGCAGTGAAACGGAAAGGGAGGACTATGGCTACACCTTC.

The chain carries TRBV5-1 and TRBJ1-1; no clear D gene. CDR3 size: 16 residues. Germline V CDR1 and CDR2: SGHRS, YFSETQ. V was cut by 4 bases and J by 0 bases, with 16 bases left in between. The CDR3 coding sequence is TGCGCCAGCAGCCCCACAGTGGCGCAGGTGAACACTGAAGCTTTCTTT. The encoded protein is CASSPTVAQVNTEAFF. The full variable domain, in which reference TRBV5-1 and TRBJ1-1 provide the parts outside the CDR3, is KAGVTQTPRYLIKTRGQQVTLSCSPISGHRSVSWYQQTPGQGLQFLFEYFSETQRNKGNFPGRFSGRQFSNSRSEMNVSTLELGDSALYLCASSPTVAQVNTEAFFGQGTRLTVV.

The chain recombines TRBV28 with TRBJ1-5; D might be TRBD1 (5 bases). V shed 7 bases and J shed 5 bases, with 18 bases lying between them. Germline-derived CDR1 and CDR2 are MDHEN and SYDVKM. The CDR3 extends over 15 amino acids. CDR3 amino acids: CASISGREMDQPQHF. The CDR3 nucleotides read TGTGCCAGCATTTCGGGGCGGGAAATGGATCAGCCCCAGCATTTT. The full variable domain, completed using reference TRBV28 and TRBJ1-5, is DVKVTQSSRYLVKRTGEKVFLECVQDMDHENMFWYRQDPGLGLRLIYFSYDVKMKEKGDIPEGYSVSREKKERFSLILESASTNQTSMYLCASISGREMDQPQHFGDGTRLSIL.

The gene calls are TRBV15 and TRBJ2-7, with D possibly TRBD2 on 5 matching bases. This CDR3 has 15 amino acids. The V end lost 4 bases, the J end lost 2 bases, and 15 bases lay between the germline ends. From germline, CDR1 is LNHNV and CDR2 YYDKDF (reference sequence). The CDR3 sequence: CATSNYLRAAYEQYF. The CDR3 coding sequence is TGTGCCACCAGCAACTACTTGAGGGCCGCCTACGAGCAGTACTTC.

The chain carries TRBV11-2 and TRBJ1-1; unclear D gene. CDR1 SGHAT and CDR2 FQNNGV come from the germline V gene. There are 17 residues in the CDR3. Trimming removed 2 bases at V and 0 bases at J, with 16 bases between. The CDR3 nucleotides are TGTGCCAGCAGCTTAACCCTAGGAGGCGAAATGAACACTGAAGCTTTCTTT. Amino acid sequence: CASSLTLGGEMNTEAFF. The full variable domain, in which reference TRBV11-2 and TRBJ1-1 provide the parts outside the CDR3, is EAGVAQSPRYKIIEKRQSVAFWCNPISGHATLYWYQQILGQGPKLLIQFQNNGVVDDSQLPKDRFSAERLKGVDSTLKIQPAKLEDSAVYLCASSLTLGGEMNTEAFFGQGTRLTVV.

This chain connects TRBV6-6 to TRBJ2-2, with D perhaps matching TRBD2 (6 bases). The CDR3 consists of 15 residues. The ends were cut back, 2 bases at V and 7 bases at J, with 14 bases in the middle. Germline assignment: CDR1 MNHNY and CDR2 SVGAGI (reference sequence). CDR3 nucleotides: TGTGCCAGCAGTTACGCGGGACTGGGGGTCGGGGAGCTGTTTTTT. This codes for CASSYAGLGVGELFF.

This chain connects TRBV27 to TRBJ2-3; 9 bases match TRBD2. CDR1 is MNHEY, CDR2 SMNVEV, per germline (reference sequence). There are 19 residues in the CDR3. The V gene end was trimmed by 0 bases and the J gene end by 1 base; junction bases not matched to a gene: 11. The CDR3 DNA is TGTGCCAGCAGTTTATCGGGAATTCGACTAGCGGAGCGCACAGATACGCAGTATTTT. Translated: CASSLSGIRLAERTDTQYF.

The rearrangement joins TRBV10-3 to TRBJ2-1; 11 nucleotides align to TRBD2. This CDR3 spans 14 amino acids. In germline, CDR1 is ENHRY, CDR2 SYGVKD. With 10 bases clipped from V and 4 bases from J, the junction kept 6 bases outside the gene matches. The chain's CDR3 is CATLTSGIYNEQFF. CDR3 sequence (DNA): TGTGCCACCCTGACTAGCGGGATATACAATGAGCAGTTCTTC.

The CDR3 reads CASRKRPGLAGYTF. The DNA of the CDR3 is TGTGCCAGCAGGAAAAGACCGGGTTTAGCTGGCTACACCTTC. The rearrangement links TRBV5-6 to TRBJ1-2; D remains unclear. The CDR3 extends over 14 amino acids. V dropped 5 bases and J dropped 7 bases, with 18 bases sitting between them. Germline CDR1 and CDR2: SGHDT and YYEEEE.

This chain links TRBV7-2 with TRBJ1-4, with D possibly TRBD1 on 5 matching bases. This CDR3 is 14 amino acids long. V gave up 4 bases and J gave up 4 bases, with 10 bases separating them. Germline lookup yields CDR1 SGHTA and CDR2 FQGNSA. The chain's CDR3 is CASSSGLHNEKLFF. CDR3 nucleotides: TGTGCCAGCAGCTCGGGACTTCATAATGAAAAACTGTTTTTT.

This clone was seen a handful of times. The V gene is TRBV2, the J gene TRBJ2-2; D may be TRBD2 (8 bases). The V end was cut by 8 bases, the J end by 0 bases, with 16 bases between. The CDR3 runs 16 residues. The germline V gene encodes CDR1 SNHLY and CDR2 FYNNEI. The CDR3 sequence: CASLVAGQSNTGELFF. The DNA for the CDR3 is TGTGCCAGCCTAGTAGCGGGACAGTCGAACACCGGGGAGCTGTTTTTT.

V gene TRBV19 combines with J gene TRBJ2-6; D is possibly TRBD1 (5 bases). The CDR3 contains 15 residues. From germline, CDR1 is LNHDA and CDR2 SQIVND (reference sequence). V was clipped by 4 bases and J by 0 bases, with 7 bases between them. The CDR3 bases are TGTGCCAGTAGTAACAGGTCCTCTGGGGCCAACGTCCTGACTTTC. It specifies CASSNRSSGANVLTF.

The chain combines TRBV5-6 with TRBJ2-1; TRBD1 is a possible D gene (5 bases). The CDR3 has 15 residues. The ends were cut back, 0 bases at V and 0 bases at J, with 7 bases in the middle. The V gene's germline CDR1 is SGHDT and CDR2 YYEEEE. In DNA, the CDR3 is TGTGCCAGCAGCTTGGGTGGGGCCTCCTACAATGAGCAGTTCTTC. It translates to CASSLGGASYNEQFF.

This clone has only one observation. This chain uses TRBV7-3 with TRBJ2-1; D is uncertain. CDR1 and CDR2 (germline): SGHTA, FQGTGA. This CDR3 has 15 residues. V was shortened by 2 bases and J by 2 bases, with 10 bases between the two germline ends. The CDR3 loop reads CASSLDTSPYNEQFF. The CDR3 bases are TGTGCCAGCAGCTTAGACACCTCCCCCTACAATGAGCAGTTCTTC.

This chain uses TRBV6-4 with TRBJ2-1; D is possibly TRBD2 (6 bases). The CDR3 length is 14 residues. V dropped 2 bases and J dropped 8 bases, with 13 bases sitting between them. The germline CDR1 and CDR2 sequences are MRHNA and SNTAGT. CDR3: CASSDGPGGDEQFF. CDR3 nucleotide sequence: TGTGCCAGCAGTGACGGACCGGGCGGGGATGAGCAGTTCTTC.

The CDR3 is CASSLYGAGSYGYTF. Here the CDR3 DNA reads TGTGCCAGCAGTTTATATGGGGCGGGGAGCTATGGCTACACCTTC. This chain joins TRBV28 and TRBJ1-2; a weak D match, TRBD1 (5 bases). The CDR3 has 15 amino acids. With 1 base removed from V and 4 bases from J, the gap between germline ends came to 13 bases. CDR1 and CDR2 from the germline V gene are MDHEN and SYDVKM.

The J gene is TRBJ2-7, the V gene TRBV28, with TRBD1 identical over 7 bases. Losses at the gene ends were 7 bases for V and 2 bases for J; bases not matched to a gene: 5. Per the germline V gene, CDR1 is MDHEN and CDR2 is SYDVKM. CDR3 size: 13 residues. As DNA, the CDR3 is TGTGCCAGCATGGGGCAGGGGGCCTACGAGCAGTACTTC. It specifies CASMGQGAYEQYF.